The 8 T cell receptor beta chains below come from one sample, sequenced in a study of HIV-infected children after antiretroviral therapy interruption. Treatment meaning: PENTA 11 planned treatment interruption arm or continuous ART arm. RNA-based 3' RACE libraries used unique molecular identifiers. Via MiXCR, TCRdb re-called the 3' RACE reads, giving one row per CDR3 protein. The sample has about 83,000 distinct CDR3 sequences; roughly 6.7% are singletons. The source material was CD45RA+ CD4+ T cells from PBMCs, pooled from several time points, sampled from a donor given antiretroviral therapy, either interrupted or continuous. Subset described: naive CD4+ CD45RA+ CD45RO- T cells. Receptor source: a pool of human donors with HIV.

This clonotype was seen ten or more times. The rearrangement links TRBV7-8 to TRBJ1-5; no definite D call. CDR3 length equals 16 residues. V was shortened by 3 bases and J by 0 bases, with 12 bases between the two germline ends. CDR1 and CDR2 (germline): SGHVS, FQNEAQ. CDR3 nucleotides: TGTGCCAGCAGCTTTGAGAACAGCAATAGCAATCAGCCCCAGCATTTT. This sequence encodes CASSFENSNSNQPQHF.

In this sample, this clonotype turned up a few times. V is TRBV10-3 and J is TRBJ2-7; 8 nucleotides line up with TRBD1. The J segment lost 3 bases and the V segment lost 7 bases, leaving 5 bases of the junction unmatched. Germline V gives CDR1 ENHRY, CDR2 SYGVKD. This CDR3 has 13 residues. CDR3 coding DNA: TGTGCCATCACGGACAGGGAGTACTACGAGCAGTACTTC. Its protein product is CAITDREYYEQYF.

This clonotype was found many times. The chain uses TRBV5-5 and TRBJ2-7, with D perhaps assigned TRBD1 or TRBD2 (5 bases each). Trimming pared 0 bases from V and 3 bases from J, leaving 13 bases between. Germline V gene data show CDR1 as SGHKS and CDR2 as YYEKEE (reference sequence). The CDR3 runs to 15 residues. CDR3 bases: TGTGCCAGCAGCTTGGTTTCGGGGCAGATCTACGAGCAGTACTTC. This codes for CASSLVSGQIYEQYF.

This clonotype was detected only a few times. The CDR3 nucleotides read TGTGCCAGCAGCGCCGGGACAGGGACTTCACCCCTCCACTTT. This sequence encodes CASSAGTGTSPLHF. The chain joins TRBV7-6 to TRBJ1-6; 9 positions agree with TRBD1. Germline V lookup: CDR1 SGHVS, CDR2 FNYEAQ. J was trimmed by 9 bases and V by 5 bases; bases with no gene match: 5. The CDR3 contains 14 residues.

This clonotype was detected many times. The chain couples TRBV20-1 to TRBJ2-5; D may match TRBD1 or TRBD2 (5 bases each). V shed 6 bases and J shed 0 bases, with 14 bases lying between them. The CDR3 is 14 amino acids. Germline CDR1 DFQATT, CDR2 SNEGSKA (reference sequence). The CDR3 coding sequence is TGCAGTGCCGTCCTGGGGGTGGACCAAGAGACCCAGTACTTC. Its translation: CSAVLGVDQETQYF.

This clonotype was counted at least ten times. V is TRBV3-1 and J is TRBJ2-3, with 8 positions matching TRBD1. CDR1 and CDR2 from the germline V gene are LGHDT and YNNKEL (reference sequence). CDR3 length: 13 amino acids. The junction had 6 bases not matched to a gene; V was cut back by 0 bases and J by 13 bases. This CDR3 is CASSQDIGQGEYF. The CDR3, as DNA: TGTGCCAGCAGCCAAGATATTGGACAGGGCGAGTATTTT.

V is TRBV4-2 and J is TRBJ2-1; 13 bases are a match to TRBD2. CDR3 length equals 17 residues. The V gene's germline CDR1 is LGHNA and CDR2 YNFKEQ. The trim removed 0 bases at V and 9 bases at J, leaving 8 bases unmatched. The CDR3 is CASSQETTSGGTTEQFF. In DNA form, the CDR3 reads TGTGCCAGCAGCCAAGAAACGACTAGCGGGGGGACAACTGAGCAGTTCTTC.

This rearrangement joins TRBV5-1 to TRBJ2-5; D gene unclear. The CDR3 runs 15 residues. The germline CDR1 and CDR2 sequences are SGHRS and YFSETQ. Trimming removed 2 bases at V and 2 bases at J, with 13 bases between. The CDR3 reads CASSFADSTQETQYF. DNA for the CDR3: TGCGCCAGCAGCTTTGCAGATTCGACACAAGAGACCCAGTACTTC.